This T cell receptor (beta chain) emerged from a study of blood T cell repertoires in COVID-19. Germline V gene lookup returns CDR1 MNHEY and CDR2 SVGAGI. The CDR3 sequence is 15 residues long. V was clipped by 7 bases and J by 6 bases; unmatched bases: 13. Clones were sequenced by immunoSEQ multiplex PCR, and TCRdb holds only the in-frame ones, with some missing. The sample has some 300,000 clones; 90% are singletons. This clonotype was obtained from a woman in her thirties who had been exposed to COVID-19. The sample comprised PBMCs or T cells enriched from blood (not recorded which). This chain links TRBV6-5 with TRBJ1-2; 8 bases agree with TRBD1. The CDR3: CASKGSQGGLDGYTF. The CDR3 region has the DNA TGTGCCAGCAAGGGCTCACAGGGGGGCCTGGATGGCTACACCTTC.